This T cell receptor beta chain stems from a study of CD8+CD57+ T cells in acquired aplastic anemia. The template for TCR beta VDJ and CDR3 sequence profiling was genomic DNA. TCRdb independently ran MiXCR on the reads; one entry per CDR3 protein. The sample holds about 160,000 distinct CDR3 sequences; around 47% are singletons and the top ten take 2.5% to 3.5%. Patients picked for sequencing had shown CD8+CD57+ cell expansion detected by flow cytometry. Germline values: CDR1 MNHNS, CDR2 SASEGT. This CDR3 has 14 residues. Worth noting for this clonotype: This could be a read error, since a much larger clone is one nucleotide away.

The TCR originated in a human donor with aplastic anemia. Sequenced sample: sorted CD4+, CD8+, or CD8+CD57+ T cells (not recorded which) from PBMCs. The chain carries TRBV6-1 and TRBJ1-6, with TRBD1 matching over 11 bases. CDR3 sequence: CASSRTGGDSPLYF. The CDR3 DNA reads TGTGCCAGCAGCAGGACAGGGGGCGATTCACCCCTCTACTTT.